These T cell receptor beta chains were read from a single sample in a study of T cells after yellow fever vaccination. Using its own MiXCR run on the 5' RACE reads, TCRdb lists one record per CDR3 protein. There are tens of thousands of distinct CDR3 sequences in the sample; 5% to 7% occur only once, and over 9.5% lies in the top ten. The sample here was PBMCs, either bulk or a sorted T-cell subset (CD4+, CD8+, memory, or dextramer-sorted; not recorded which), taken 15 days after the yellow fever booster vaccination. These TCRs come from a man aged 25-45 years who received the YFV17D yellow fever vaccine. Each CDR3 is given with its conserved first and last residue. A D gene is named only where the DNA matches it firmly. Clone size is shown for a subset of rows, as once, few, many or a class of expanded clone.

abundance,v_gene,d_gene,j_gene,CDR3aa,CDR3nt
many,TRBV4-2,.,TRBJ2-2,CASSREALTSTGELFF,TGTGCCAGCAGTCGCGAGGCGCTAACTAGCACCGGGGAGCTGTTTTTT
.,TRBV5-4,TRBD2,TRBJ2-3,CASRAGTSGTDTQYF,TGTGCCAGCAGGGCCGGGACTAGCGGGACAGATACGCAGTATTTT
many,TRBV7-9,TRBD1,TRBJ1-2,CASSLAGDSYGYTF,TGTGCCAGCAGCTTAGCGGGGGACAGCTATGGCTACACCTTC
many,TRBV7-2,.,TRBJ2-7,CASSFGLSRSSYEQYF,TGTGCCAGCAGCTTCGGCCTGTCCAGGAGCTCCTACGAGCAGTACTTC
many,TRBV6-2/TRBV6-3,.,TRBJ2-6,CASSYAASEGSGANVLTF,TGTGCCAGCAGTTATGCAGCCTCTGAGGGCTCTGGGGCCAACGTCCTGACTTTC
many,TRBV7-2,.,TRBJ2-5,CASSFALETQYF,TGTGCCAGCAGCTTTGCTTTAGAGACCCAGTACTTC
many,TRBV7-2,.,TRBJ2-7,CASTPASSYEQYF,TGTGCCAGCACCCCGGCTAGCTCCTACGAGCAGTACTTC
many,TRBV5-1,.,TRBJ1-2,CASSRGWGGGYTF,TGCGCCAGCAGCAGAGGTTGGGGCGGGGGCTACACCTTC
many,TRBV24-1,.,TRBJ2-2,CATSDPSGVNTGELFF,TGTGCCACCAGTGACCCGTCAGGGGTGAACACCGGGGAGCTGTTTTTT
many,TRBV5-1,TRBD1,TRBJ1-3,CASSLVGTASGNTIYF,TGCGCCAGCAGCTTGGTCGGGACAGCCTCTGGAAACACCATATATTTT
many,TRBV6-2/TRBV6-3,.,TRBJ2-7,CASRDGLREQYF,TGTGCCAGCAGGGACGGCTTGAGAGAGCAGTACTTC
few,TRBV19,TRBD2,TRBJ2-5,CASKPVGTSGRVRETQYF,TGTGCCAGTAAACCCGTCGGTACTAGCGGGAGGGTAAGGGAGACCCAGTACTTC
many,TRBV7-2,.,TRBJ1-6,CASSSPPSPLHF,TGTGCCAGCAGCTCACCTCCCTCGCCCCTCCACTTT
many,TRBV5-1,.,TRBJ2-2,CASSWTGDTGELFF,TGCGCCAGCAGCTGGACTGGGGACACCGGGGAGCTGTTTTTT
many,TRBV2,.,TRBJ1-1,CASGGQRNTEAFF,TGTGCCAGCGGGGGGCAGAGGAACACTGAAGCTTTCTTT
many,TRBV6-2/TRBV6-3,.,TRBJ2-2,CASSGHRGRTNTGELFF,TGTGCCAGCAGTGGGCATAGAGGGAGGACGAACACCGGGGAGCTGTTTTTT
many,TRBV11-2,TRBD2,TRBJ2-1,CASSLAGLAGGNEQFF,TGTGCCAGCAGCTTAGCCGGACTAGCGGGAGGGAATGAGCAGTTCTTC
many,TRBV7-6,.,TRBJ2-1,CASSPAELSYNEQFF,TGTGCCAGCAGCCCAGCGGAGCTCTCCTACAATGAGCAGTTCTTC
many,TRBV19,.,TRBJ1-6,CASSPSTGITSPLHF,TGTGCCAGTAGTCCTTCGACAGGAATCACTTCACCCCTCCACTTT
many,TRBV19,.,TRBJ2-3,CASRGQTSDTQYF,TGTGCCAGTAGAGGACAGACTTCAGATACGCAGTATTTT
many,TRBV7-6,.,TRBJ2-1,CASSSQVGYEQFF,TGTGCCAGCAGCTCCCAGGTGGGCTATGAGCAGTTCTTC
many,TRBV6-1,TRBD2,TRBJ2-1,CASRDGTSGRSSYNEQFF,TGTGCCAGCAGAGACGGGACTAGCGGGAGGAGCTCCTACAATGAGCAGTTCTTC
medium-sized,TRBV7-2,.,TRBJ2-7,CASSLHRGGEQYF,TGTGCCAGCAGCTTACACAGGGGAGGTGAGCAGTACTTC
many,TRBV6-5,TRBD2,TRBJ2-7,CASSYSAGASYEQYF,TGTGCCAGCAGTTACTCGGCGGGAGCCTCCTACGAGCAGTACTTC
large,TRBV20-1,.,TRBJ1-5,CSASEVTNQPQHF,TGCAGTGCTAGTGAAGTTACTAATCAGCCCCAGCATTTT
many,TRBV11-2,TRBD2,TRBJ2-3,CASSPHGRGRVNTDTQYF,TGTGCCAGCAGCCCCCATGGGCGCGGGAGGGTGAACACAGATACGCAGTATTTT
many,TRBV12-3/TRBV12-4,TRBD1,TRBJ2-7,CASTAQGGSYEQYF,TGTGCCAGCACCGCACAGGGGGGTTCCTACGAGCAGTACTTC
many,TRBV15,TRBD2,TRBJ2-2,CATSRDSGRELFF,TGTGCCACCAGCAGAGATAGCGGGCGGGAGCTGTTTTTT
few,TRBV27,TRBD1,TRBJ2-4,CASRSLGQGKKNIQYF,TGTGCCAGCAGATCATTGGGACAGGGGAAGAAAAACATTCAGTACTTC
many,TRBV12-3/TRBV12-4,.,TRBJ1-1,CASSLRVRTAGGTEAFF,TGTGCCAGCAGTTTAAGGGTCAGGACAGCGGGCGGCACTGAAGCTTTCTTT
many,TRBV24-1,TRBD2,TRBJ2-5,CATSAKGLAGETQYF,TGTGCCACCAGTGCCAAGGGACTAGCAGGGGAGACCCAGTACTTC